These 21 T cell receptor beta chains came from one sample sequenced in a study of shared clonotypes between healthy human individuals. The repertoire was sequenced with immunoSEQ multiplex PCR; TCRdb's copy has only in-frame clones and lacks some. The sample shows 1.5 million to 2.5 million clones, less than 95% of them seen only once. Terminally differentiated effector memory CD45RA+ cells were excluded by CCR7 positive selection of CD45RO-negative cells. The specimen sequenced was naive CD8+ T cells sorted from blood. These receptors were obtained from a man aged 18 to 29 in good health.

This chain joins TRBV28 and TRBJ1-4, with D hard to call. V gave up 3 bases and J gave up 7 bases, with 12 bases separating them. The germline V gene encodes CDR1 MDHEN and CDR2 SYDVKM. The length of the CDR3 is 14 residues. The DNA of the CDR3 is TGTGCCAGCAGTTTGGCGGCAGCGGGTGAAAAACTGTTTTTT. Its protein product is CASSLAAAGEKLFF.

The chain is built from TRBV10-2 and TRBJ2-7, with 10 bases that match TRBD1. This CDR3 region has 14 residues. Germline loops: CDR1 WSHSY, CDR2 SAAADI. V lost 2 bases and J lost 4; bases outside the gene matches: 2. As DNA, the CDR3 is TGCGCCAGCAGTGAGGGACAGGGGGGGTACGAGCAGTACTTC. As protein: CASSEGQGGYEQYF.

V usage is TRBV9 and J usage is TRBJ2-7, with 9 positions matching TRBD1. This CDR3 has 15 amino acids. V lost 3 bases and J lost 3; bases outside the gene matches: 7. Germline V lookup: CDR1 SGDLS, CDR2 YYNGEE. The DNA for the CDR3 is TGTGCCAGCAGCGAGGACAGGGGACAAGACTACGAGCAGTACTTC. It encodes CASSEDRGQDYEQYF.

V gene TRBV5-1 combines with J gene TRBJ1-2; D is undetermined. V was shortened by 1 base and J by 2 bases, with 15 bases between the two germline ends. The CDR3 is 16 residues long. CDR1 is SGHRS, CDR2 YFSETQ, per germline. CDR3 sequence reads: CASSLFSPDPNYGYTF. CDR3 nucleotide sequence: TGCGCCAGCAGCTTGTTTTCCCCGGATCCGAACTATGGCTACACCTTC.

The chain employs TRBV4-3 and TRBJ2-5; maybe TRBD2 (5 bases). CDR1 and CDR2 (germline): LGHNA, YSLEER. This CDR3 has 16 residues. Trimming removed 1 base at V and 1 base at J, with 13 bases between. The CDR3 here is CASSQGRGLGQETQYF. In DNA form, the CDR3 reads TGCGCCAGCAGCCAAGGGCGCGGGTTAGGCCAAGAGACCCAGTACTTC.

This clone was counted a single time. The chain is built from TRBV11-2 and TRBJ2-5; D ambiguous. CDR1 and CDR2 from the germline V gene are SGHAT and FQNNGV. CDR3 length: 14 amino acids. V dropped 5 bases and J dropped 5 bases, with 15 bases sitting between them. In nucleotides, the CDR3 is TGTGCCAGCAGCCCACCCGCGTTCGGTGAGACCCAGTACTTC. Protein: CASSPPAFGETQYF.

The CDR3 DNA reads TGTGCAAGTCGCTTAAATTGGGTCGCCTATGGCTACACCTTC. Protein product: CASRLNWVAYGYTF. The chain uses TRBV12-2 and TRBJ1-2. TRBV12-2 is recorded as a pseudogene. The CDR3 has 14 residues.

The gene calls are TRBV7-8 and TRBJ2-3, with 7 bases identical to TRBD2. Trimming at V came to 5 bases and at J to 4 bases, leaving 3 bases not matched to a gene. Germline-derived CDR1 and CDR2 are SGHVS and FQNEAQ. This CDR3 is built from 13 residues. The DNA of the CDR3 is TGTGCCAGCAGCCCGGGAGGCTCAGATACGCAGTATTTT. It translates to CASSPGGSDTQYF. The full variable domain, in which reference TRBV7-8 and TRBJ2-3 provide the parts outside the CDR3, is GAGVSQSPRYKVAKRGQDVALRCDPISGHVSLFWYQQALGQGPEFLTYFQNEAQLDKSGLPSDRFFAERPEGSVSTLKIQRTQQEDSAVYLCASSPGGSDTQYFGPGTRLTVL.

V is TRBV5-1 and J is TRBJ2-2; 8 bases map to TRBD2. The germline V gene encodes CDR1 SGHRS and CDR2 YFSETQ. CDR3 length: 16 residues. Trimming cost V 0 bases and J 4 bases; bases outside gene matches: 5. The CDR3 DNA follows: TGCGCCAGCAGCTTGGAACTAGCGGCCCTCACCGGGGAGCTGTTTTTT. It specifies CASSLELAALTGELFF.

The rearrangement joins TRBV28 to TRBJ1-3; no reliable D call. CDR3 length: 15 amino acids. V was trimmed by 8 bases and J by 4 bases, leaving 18 bases between them. The V gene's germline CDR1 is MDHEN and CDR2 SYDVKM. CDR3 nucleotide sequence: TGTGCCAGCGGCTGGCCCGTTGGCGACGGAAACACCATATATTTT. Its translation is CASGWPVGDGNTIYF. The full variable domain, with the rest looked up from reference TRBV28 and TRBJ1-3, is DVKVTQSSRYLVKRTGEKVFLECVQDMDHENMFWYRQDPGLGLRLIYFSYDVKMKEKGDIPEGYSVSREKKERFSLILESASTNQTSMYLCASGWPVGDGNTIYFGEGSWLTVV.

This clone was picked up one time. The chain couples TRBV7-9 to TRBJ1-1; D is unresolved. The germline gives CDR1 SEHNR, CDR2 FQNEAQ (reference sequence). Trimming took 5 bases from V and 1 from J, leaving 14 bases between them. The CDR3 consists of 15 residues. The CDR3 loop reads CASSPAVGSNTEAFF. The CDR3 nucleotides read TGTGCCAGCAGCCCCGCGGTAGGATCGAACACTGAAGCTTTCTTT.

The rearrangement joins TRBV4-3 to TRBJ2-5, with TRBD1 matching 8 bases. The V segment lost 1 base and the J segment 7 bases; nucleotides outside the gene matches: 8. CDR1 is LGHNA and CDR2 is YSLEER in the germline V gene. This CDR3 is 15 amino acids long. The CDR3 loop reads CASSQVTGDYRTQYF. The CDR3 coding sequence is TGCGCCAGCAGCCAAGTGACAGGGGATTATCGGACCCAGTACTTC.

This clone appeared a single time. V is TRBV11-2 and J is TRBJ1-4; possibly TRBD1 for D (5 bases). This CDR3 is 13 amino acids long. Trimming stripped 1 base from V and 6 bases from J, with 6 bases between. Germline V gene lookup returns CDR1 SGHAT and CDR2 FQNNGV. This chain's CDR3 is CASSLVGDEKLFF. The CDR3 DNA reads TGTGCCAGCAGCTTAGTGGGGGATGAAAAACTGTTTTTT. Supplemented by reference TRBV11-2 and TRBJ1-4, the full variable domain reads EAGVAQSPRYKIIEKRQSVAFWCNPISGHATLYWYQQILGQGPKLLIQFQNNGVVDDSQLPKDRFSAERLKGVDSTLKIQPAKLEDSAVYLCASSLVGDEKLFFGSGTQLSVL.

This clone was recorded only once. This chain uses TRBV4-3 with TRBJ2-7; maybe TRBD2 (6 bases). The V end lost 3 bases, the J end lost 5 bases, and 14 bases lay between the germline ends. Germline V lookup: CDR1 LGHNA, CDR2 YSLEER. CDR3 length equals 14 residues. CDR3 DNA: TGCGCCAGCAGCCAGGCGCGGGGCAACCACGAGCAGTACTTC. Translation: CASSQARGNHEQYF.

This sequence joins TRBV4-3 and TRBJ2-1; 12 bases line up with TRBD2. The V segment lost 3 bases and the J segment 0 bases; nucleotides outside the gene matches: 6. The CDR3 is 18 amino acids. Germline V gene sequence: CDR1 LGHNA, CDR2 YSLEER. CDR3 nucleotides: TGCGCCAGCAGCCAGGGGACTAGCGGGTGGAGCTCCTACAATGAGCAGTTCTTC. As protein: CASSQGTSGWSSYNEQFF.

This clone was observed once. The CDR3 bases are TGTGCCTGTGAGCTCGACAGATTTCACTACGAGCAGTACTTC. This sequence encodes CACELDRFHYEQYF. The chain employs TRBV30 and TRBJ2-7, with D tentatively TRBD1 (5 bases). The CDR3 sequence is 14 residues long. V was pared by 6 bases and J by 3 bases, with 18 bases between. CDR1 is GTSNPN, CDR2 SVGIG, per germline (reference sequence).

This clone was picked up one time. The rearrangement links TRBV7-8 to TRBJ2-2; the match to TRBD1 covers 7 bases. Germline CDR1 reads SGHVS; CDR2 reads FQNEAQ. CDR3 length equals 15 residues. The J segment lost 7 bases and the V segment lost 4 bases, leaving 9 bases of the junction unmatched. CDR3: CASSYTGARGGELFF. The CDR3 coding sequence is TGTGCCAGCAGCTATACAGGGGCAAGGGGCGGGGAGCTGTTTTTT.

This chain connects TRBV4-3 to TRBJ1-4; D unclear. The CDR3 spans 16 residues. Germline V lookup: CDR1 LGHNA, CDR2 YSLEER. V lost 0 bases and J 7 bases, leaving 15 bases between the germline ends. CDR3 nucleotide sequence: TGCGCCAGCAGCCAAGATTCGACCACTATTGGTGAAAAACTGTTTTTT. It specifies CASSQDSTTIGEKLFF.

The chain links TRBV13 to TRBJ1-6; D is undetermined. CDR3 length: 16 amino acids. The germline gives CDR1 PRHDT, CDR2 FYEKMQ (reference sequence). V shed 2 bases and J shed 2 bases, with 10 bases lying between them. CDR3 sequence: CASSLRSAAYNSPLHF. CDR3 DNA: TGTGCCAGCAGCTTAAGGTCAGCAGCCTATAATTCACCCCTCCACTTT.

The rearrangement joins TRBV6-5 to TRBJ2-3; D is unresolved. Per germline, CDR1 MNHEY and CDR2 SVGAGI. V gave up 4 bases and J gave up 0 bases, with 8 bases separating them. CDR3 length: 14 amino acids. The CDR3 DNA sequence: TGTGCCAGCAGTTTGACTGGTAGCACAGATACGCAGTATTTT. Its protein product is CASSLTGSTDTQYF.

On this clone: The identical CDR3 is also encoded by other nucleotide sequences in the sample. This chain joins TRBV4-1 and TRBJ1-1; D unclear. V lost 4 bases to trimming and J lost 2 bases, with 2 bases between them. Per germline, CDR1 MGHRA and CDR2 YSYEKL. The length of the CDR3 is 11 residues. The CDR3 region is CASSLNTEAFF. The CDR3 DNA follows: TGCGCCAGCAGCCTAAACACTGAAGCTTTCTTT.